This T cell receptor (beta chain) was captured in a study of cytomegalovirus exposure and HLA in healthy donors. Per the germline V gene, CDR1 is LNHDA and CDR2 is SQIVND (reference sequence). V was pared by 4 bases and J by 5 bases, with 8 bases of the junction left unmatched. This CDR3 is 15 amino acids long. The study, taken as a whole, reports: Because they were indistinguishable, some V segments, including TRBV6-2 and TRBV6-3, were excluded. A later analysis showed HLA-associated TCR beta chains outstripping equally common others in clonal expansion.

A word on this clone: Its matching antigen is unknown.

13 Jbeta primers and 60 Vbeta primers were used for the PCR. The repertoire was sequenced with immunoSEQ multiplex PCR; TCRdb's copy has only in-frame clones and lacks some. The sample lists about 160,000 clones, 70% to 90% seen once, with approximately 2.2% in the top ten. Sequencing was done on a sample of PBMCs. J is TRBJ1-2 and V is TRBV19, with 9 bases identical to TRBD1. This receptor was obtained from a male donor in good health and CMV-seronegative. The DNA for the CDR3 is TGTGCCAGTAGTACCCACCGGGACAGGGTTTATGGCTACACCTTC. It encodes CASSTHRDRVYGYTF.